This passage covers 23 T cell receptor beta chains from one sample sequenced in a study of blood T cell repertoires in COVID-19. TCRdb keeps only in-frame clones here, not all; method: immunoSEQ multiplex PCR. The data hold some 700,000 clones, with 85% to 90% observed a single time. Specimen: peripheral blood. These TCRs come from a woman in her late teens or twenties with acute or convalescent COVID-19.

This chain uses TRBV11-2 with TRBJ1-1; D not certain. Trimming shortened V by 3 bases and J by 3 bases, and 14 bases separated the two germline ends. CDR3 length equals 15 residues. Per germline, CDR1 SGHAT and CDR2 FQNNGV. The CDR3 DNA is TGTGCCAGCAGCTTGCTTGGAGCCGGTTACACTGAAGCTTTCTTT. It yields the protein CASSLLGAGYTEAFF.

The CDR3 DNA reads TGCGCCAGCAGTGAGTCTGGGGGCATAGCTCAGCCCCAGCATTTT. Amino acids: CASSESGGIAQPQHF. The J gene is TRBJ1-5, the V gene TRBV10-2; perhaps TRBD1 as D (6 bases). The CDR3 is made up of 15 amino acids. The germline V gene has CDR1 WSHSY and CDR2 SAAADI. Trimming shortened V by 0 bases and J by 6 bases, and 12 bases separated the two germline ends.

The CDR3 DNA sequence: TGTGCCAGCAGTCGGACAGGGGGTAAAAACACTGAAGCTTTCTTT. Protein: CASSRTGGKNTEAFF. The rearrangement links TRBV14 to TRBJ1-1; 10 bases agree with TRBD1. The CDR3 loop spans 15 amino acids. The germline V gene encodes CDR1 SGHDN and CDR2 FVKESK. The junction had 6 bases not matched to a gene; V was cut back by 6 bases and J by 2 bases.

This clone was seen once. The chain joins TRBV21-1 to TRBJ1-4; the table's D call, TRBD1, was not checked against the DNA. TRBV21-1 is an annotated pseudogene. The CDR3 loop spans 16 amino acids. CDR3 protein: CASSTHRDRRSEKLFF. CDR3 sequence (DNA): TGTGCCAGCAGCACCCACCGGGACAGGCGGAGTGAAAAACTGTTTTTT.

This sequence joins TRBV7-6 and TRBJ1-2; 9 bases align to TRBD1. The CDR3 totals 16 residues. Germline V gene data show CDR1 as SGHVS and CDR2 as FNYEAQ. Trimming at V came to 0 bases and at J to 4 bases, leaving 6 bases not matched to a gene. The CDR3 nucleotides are TGTGCCAGCAGCTTAGCGGGGGGGACAGGGAGCTATGGCTACACCTTC. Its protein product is CASSLAGGTGSYGYTF.

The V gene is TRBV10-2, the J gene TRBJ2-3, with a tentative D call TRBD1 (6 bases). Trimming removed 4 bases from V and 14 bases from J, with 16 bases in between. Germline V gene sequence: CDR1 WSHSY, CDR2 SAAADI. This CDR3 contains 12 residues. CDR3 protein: CASSGIGDTLYF. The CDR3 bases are TGCGCCAGCAGTGGAATAGGGGACACCTTGTATTTT.

The CDR3 nucleotides are TGTGCCAGCAGCCGTACAGGGGTCGATGGCTACACCTTC. It specifies CASSRTGVDGYTF. The chain links TRBV6-5 to TRBJ1-2, with TRBD1 matching 7 bases. V was clipped by 6 bases and J by 6 bases; unmatched bases: 7. The germline CDR1 and CDR2 sequences are MNHEY and SVGAGI. This CDR3 contains 13 residues.

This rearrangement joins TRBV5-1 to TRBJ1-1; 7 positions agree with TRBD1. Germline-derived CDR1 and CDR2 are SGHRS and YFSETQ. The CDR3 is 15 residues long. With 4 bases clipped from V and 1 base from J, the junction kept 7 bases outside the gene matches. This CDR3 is CASSQRTGANTEAFF. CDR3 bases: TGCGCCAGCAGCCAAAGAACAGGGGCGAACACTGAAGCTTTCTTT. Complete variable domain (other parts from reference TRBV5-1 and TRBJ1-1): KAGVTQTPRYLIKTRGQQVTLSCSPISGHRSVSWYQQTPGQGLQFLFEYFSETQRNKGNFPGRFSGRQFSNSRSEMNVSTLELGDSALYLCASSQRTGANTEAFFGQGTRLTVV.

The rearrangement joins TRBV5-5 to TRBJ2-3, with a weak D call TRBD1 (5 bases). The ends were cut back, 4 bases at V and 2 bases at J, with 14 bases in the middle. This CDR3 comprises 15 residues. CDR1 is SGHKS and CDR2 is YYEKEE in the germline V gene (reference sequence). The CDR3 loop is CASSRTGPSTDTQYF. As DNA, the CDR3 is TGTGCCAGCAGCAGAACAGGACCGTCCACAGATACGCAGTATTTT.

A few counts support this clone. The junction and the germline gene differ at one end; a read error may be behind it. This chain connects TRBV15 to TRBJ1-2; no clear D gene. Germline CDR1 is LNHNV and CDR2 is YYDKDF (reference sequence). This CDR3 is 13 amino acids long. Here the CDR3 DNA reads TGTGCCACCAGCAGAGATCTGCCCCGGGAACCCCTCTTC. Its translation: CATSRDLPREPLF.

The CDR3: CASSPLGGDMNTEAFF. The DNA of the CDR3 is TGTGCCAGCTCACCCCTGGGAGGGGATATGAACACTGAAGCTTTCTTT. J is TRBJ1-1 and V is TRBV18; D perhaps matches TRBD1 (5 bases). The V gene lost 3 bases and the J gene lost 0 bases, with 14 bases spanning the gap. The CDR3 consists of 16 residues. Germline V lookup: CDR1 KGHSH, CDR2 LQKENI. Complete variable domain (other parts from reference TRBV18 and TRBJ1-1): NAGVMQNPRHLVRRRGQEARLRCSPMKGHSHVYWYRQLPEEGLKFMVYLQKENIIDESGMPKERFSAEFPKEGPSILRIQQVVRGDSAAYFCASSPLGGDMNTEAFFGQGTRLTVV.

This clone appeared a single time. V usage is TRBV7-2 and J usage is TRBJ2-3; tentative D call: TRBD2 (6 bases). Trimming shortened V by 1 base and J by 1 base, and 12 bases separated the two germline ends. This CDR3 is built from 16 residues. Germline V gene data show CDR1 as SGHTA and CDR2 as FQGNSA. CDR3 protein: CASSLGGVAGTDTQYF. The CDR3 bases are TGTGCCAGCAGCTTAGGGGGCGTAGCGGGCACAGATACGCAGTATTTT.

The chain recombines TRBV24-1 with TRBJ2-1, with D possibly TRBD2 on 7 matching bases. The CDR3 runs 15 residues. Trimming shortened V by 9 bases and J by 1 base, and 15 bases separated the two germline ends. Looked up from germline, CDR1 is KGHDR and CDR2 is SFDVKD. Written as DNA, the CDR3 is TGTGCCACCGCGGGGAGGGGGTGGTCCTACAATGAGCAGTTCTTC. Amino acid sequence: CATAGRGWSYNEQFF.

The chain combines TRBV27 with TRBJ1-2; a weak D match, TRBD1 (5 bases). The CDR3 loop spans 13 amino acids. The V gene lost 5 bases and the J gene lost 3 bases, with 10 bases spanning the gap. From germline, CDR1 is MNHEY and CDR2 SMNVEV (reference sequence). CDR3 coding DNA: TGTGCCAGCAGTCCAGGGTGGCACTATGGCTACACCTTC. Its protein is CASSPGWHYGYTF.

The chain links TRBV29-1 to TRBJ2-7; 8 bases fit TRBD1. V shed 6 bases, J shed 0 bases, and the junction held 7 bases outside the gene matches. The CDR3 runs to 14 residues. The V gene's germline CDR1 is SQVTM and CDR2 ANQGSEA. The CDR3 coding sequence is TGCAGCGTGACGGACAGGGCTAGCTCCTACGAGCAGTACTTC. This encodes CSVTDRASSYEQYF.

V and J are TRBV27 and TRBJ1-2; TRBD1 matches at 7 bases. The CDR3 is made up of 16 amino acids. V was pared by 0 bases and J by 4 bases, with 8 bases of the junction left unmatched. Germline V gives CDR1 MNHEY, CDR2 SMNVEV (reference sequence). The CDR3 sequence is CASSLSVGQLFYGYTF. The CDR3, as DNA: TGTGCCAGCAGTTTATCTGTGGGACAGCTTTTCTATGGCTACACCTTC.

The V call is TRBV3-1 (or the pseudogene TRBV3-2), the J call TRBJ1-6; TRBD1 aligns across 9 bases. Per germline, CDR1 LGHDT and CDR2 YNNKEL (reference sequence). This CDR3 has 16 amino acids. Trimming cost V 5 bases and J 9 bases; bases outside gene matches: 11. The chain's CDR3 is CASSGQGNVGLSPLHF. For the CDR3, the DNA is TGTGCCAGCAGCGGACAGGGGAACGTGGGTCTTTCACCCCTCCACTTT.

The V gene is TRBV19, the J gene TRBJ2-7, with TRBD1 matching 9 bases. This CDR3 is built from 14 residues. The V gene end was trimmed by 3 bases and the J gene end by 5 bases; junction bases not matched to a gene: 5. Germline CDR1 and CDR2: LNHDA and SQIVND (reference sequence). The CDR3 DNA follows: TGTGCCAGTAGTATTGTTACAGGGGGCGACGAGCAGTACTTC. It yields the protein CASSIVTGGDEQYF.

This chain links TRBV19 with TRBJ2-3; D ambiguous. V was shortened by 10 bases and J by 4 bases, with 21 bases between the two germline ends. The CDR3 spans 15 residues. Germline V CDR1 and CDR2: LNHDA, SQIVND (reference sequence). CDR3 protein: CATPRTPYPPDTQYF. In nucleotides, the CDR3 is TGTGCCACCCCGCGAACCCCTTACCCCCCAGATACGCAGTATTTT.

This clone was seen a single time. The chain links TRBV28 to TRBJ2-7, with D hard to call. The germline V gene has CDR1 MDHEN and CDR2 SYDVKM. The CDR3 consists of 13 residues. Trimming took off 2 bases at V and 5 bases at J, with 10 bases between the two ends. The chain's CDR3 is CASSLGPEHEQYF. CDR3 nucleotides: TGTGCCAGCAGTTTAGGTCCGGAGCACGAGCAGTACTTC.

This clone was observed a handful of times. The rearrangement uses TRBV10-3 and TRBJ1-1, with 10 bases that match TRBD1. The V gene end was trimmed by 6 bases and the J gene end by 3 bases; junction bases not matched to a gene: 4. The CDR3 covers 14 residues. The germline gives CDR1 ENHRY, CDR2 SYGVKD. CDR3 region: CAIRDRGPYTEAFF. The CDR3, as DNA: TGTGCCATCAGAGACAGGGGGCCCTACACTGAAGCTTTCTTT.

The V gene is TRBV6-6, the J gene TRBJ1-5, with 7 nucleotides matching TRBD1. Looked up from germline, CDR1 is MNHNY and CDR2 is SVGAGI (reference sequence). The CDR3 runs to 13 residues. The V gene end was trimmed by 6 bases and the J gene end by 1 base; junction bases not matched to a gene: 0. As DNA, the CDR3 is TGTGCCAGCAGGGGACAGAGCAATCAGCCCCAGCATTTT. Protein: CASRGQSNQPQHF.

CDR3 sequence (DNA): TGTGCCTGGCGACAGGGGGCGCCCGGGGAGCTGTTTTTT. Its protein is CAWRQGAPGELFF. This chain uses TRBV30 with TRBJ2-2; 10 bases match TRBD1. The trim removed 5 bases at V and 6 bases at J, leaving 3 bases unmatched. Looked up from germline, CDR1 is GTSNPN and CDR2 is SVGIG (reference sequence). CDR3 length: 13 residues. The variable domain in full, with the rest retrieved from reference TRBV30 and TRBJ2-2, is SQTIHQWPATLVQPVGSPLSLECTVEGTSNPNLYWYRQAAGRGLQLLFYSVGIGQISSEVPQNLSASRPQDRQFILSSKKLLLSDSGFYLCAWRQGAPGELFFGEGSRLTVL.